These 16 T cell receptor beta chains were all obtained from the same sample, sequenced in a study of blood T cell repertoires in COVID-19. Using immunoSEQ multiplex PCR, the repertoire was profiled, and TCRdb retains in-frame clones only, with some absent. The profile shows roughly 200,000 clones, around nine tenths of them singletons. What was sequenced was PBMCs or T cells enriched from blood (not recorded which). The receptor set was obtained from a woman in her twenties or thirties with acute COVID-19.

The CDR3 bases are TGTGCCAGCAGCCAAACCGGCGGGAGTGAGCAGTTCTTC. Its protein product is CASSQTGGSEQFF. The chain links TRBV3-1 (or the pseudogene TRBV3-2) to TRBJ2-1; 7 positions agree with TRBD2. The CDR3 is 13 amino acids. Looked up from germline, CDR1 is LGHDT and CDR2 is YNNKEL (reference sequence). V dropped 2 bases and J dropped 9; count of bases not matched to a gene: 4.

The CDR3 DNA reads as TGTGCCAGCAGCGCAGAGGGGGGGGGCTCCTACGAGCAGTACTTC. Translated: CASSAEGGGSYEQYF. The rearrangement links TRBV6-2 or TRBV6-3 to TRBJ2-7; D may be TRBD2 (7 bases). Looked up from germline, CDR1 is MNHEY and CDR2 is SVGEGT. CDR3 size: 15 residues. V was pared by 6 bases and J by 0 bases, with 15 bases between.

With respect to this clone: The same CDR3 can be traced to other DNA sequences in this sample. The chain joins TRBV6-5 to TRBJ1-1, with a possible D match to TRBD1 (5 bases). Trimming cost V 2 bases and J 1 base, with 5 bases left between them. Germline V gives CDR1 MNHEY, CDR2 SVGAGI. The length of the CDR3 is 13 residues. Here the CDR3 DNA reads TGTGCCAGCAGTTACAGGGGGAACACTGAAGCTTTCTTT. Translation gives CASSYRGNTEAFF.

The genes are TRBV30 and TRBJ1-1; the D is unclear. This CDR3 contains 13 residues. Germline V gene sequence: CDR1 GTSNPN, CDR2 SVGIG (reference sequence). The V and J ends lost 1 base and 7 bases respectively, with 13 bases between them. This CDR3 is CAWSGGGSGEAFF. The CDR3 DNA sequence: TGTGCCTGGAGTGGGGGAGGTAGTGGTGAAGCTTTCTTT.

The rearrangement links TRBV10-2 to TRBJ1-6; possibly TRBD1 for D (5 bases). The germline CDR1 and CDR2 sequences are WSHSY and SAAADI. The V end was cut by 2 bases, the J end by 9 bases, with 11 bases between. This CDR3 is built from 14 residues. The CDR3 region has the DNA TGCGCCAGCAGTGAGACCAGGGAGGGTTCACCCCTCCACTTT. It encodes CASSETREGSPLHF.

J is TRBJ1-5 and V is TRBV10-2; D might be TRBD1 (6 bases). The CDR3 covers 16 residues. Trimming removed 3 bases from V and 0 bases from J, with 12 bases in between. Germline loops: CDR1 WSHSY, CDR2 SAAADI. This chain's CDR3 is CASSESTGSSNQPQHF. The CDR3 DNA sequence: TGCGCCAGCAGTGAATCCACAGGGAGTAGCAATCAGCCCCAGCATTTT.

CDR3 DNA: TGCAGCGTTGTTTCCCAGGATGGCTACACCTTC. Its translation is CSVVSQDGYTF. V gene TRBV29-1 combines with J gene TRBJ1-2; D is uncertain. The germline gives CDR1 SQVTM, CDR2 ANQGSEA. This CDR3 has 11 amino acids. The germline V and J ends were trimmed by 4 bases and 6 bases, with 9 bases remaining between them.

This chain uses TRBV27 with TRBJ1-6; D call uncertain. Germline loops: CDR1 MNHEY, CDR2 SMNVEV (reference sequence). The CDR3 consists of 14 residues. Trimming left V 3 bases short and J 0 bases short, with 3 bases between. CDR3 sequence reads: CASSFRSYNSPLHF. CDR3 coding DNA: TGTGCCAGCAGTTTCCGCTCCTATAATTCACCCCTCCACTTT.

The CDR3 region is CASSFSKGQGLAEQYF. CDR3 DNA: TGTGCCAGCAGCTTCTCCAAGGGGCAGGGCTTGGCCGAGCAGTACTTC. This chain joins TRBV7-8 and TRBJ2-7; a weak D match, TRBD1 (5 bases). The germline CDR1 and CDR2 sequences are SGHVS and FQNEAQ. Trimming pared 3 bases from V and 6 bases from J, leaving 21 bases between. The CDR3 is 16 residues long.

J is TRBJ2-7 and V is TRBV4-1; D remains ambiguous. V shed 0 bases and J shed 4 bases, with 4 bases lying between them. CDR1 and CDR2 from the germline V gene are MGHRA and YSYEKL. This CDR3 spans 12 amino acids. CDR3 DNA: TGCGCCAGCAGCCAAGATCCGTACGAGCAGTACTTC. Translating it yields CASSQDPYEQYF.

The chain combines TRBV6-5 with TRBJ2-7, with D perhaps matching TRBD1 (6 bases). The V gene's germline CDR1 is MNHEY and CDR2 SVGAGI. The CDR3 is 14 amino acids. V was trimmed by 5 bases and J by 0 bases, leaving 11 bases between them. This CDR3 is CASSRQDPSYEQYF. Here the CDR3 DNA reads TGTGCCAGCAGTCGACAGGACCCCTCCTACGAGCAGTACTTC.

The CDR3 DNA reads TGCAGCGTTGTCCCAGGGAACACTGAAGCTTTCTTT. Protein sequence: CSVVPGNTEAFF. This chain connects TRBV29-1 to TRBJ1-1; D is unclear. V lost 4 bases and J lost 1, with 7 bases in between. The CDR3 has 12 amino acids. Per the germline V gene, CDR1 is SQVTM and CDR2 is ANQGSEA. Full variable domain (remainder filled in from reference TRBV29-1 and TRBJ1-1): SAVISQKPSRDICQRGTSLTIQCQVDSQVTMMFWYRQQPGQSLTLIATANQGSEATYESGFVIDKFPISRPNLTFSTLTVSNMSPEDSSIYLCSVVPGNTEAFFGQGTRLTVV.

CDR3: CSMGGGTEAFF. CDR3 in DNA: TGCAGTATGGGGGGAGGAACTGAAGCTTTCTTT. V and J are TRBV29-1 and TRBJ1-1, with TRBD1 as a possible D gene (5 bases). CDR3 length: 11 residues. Germline V gene data show CDR1 as SQVTM and CDR2 as ANQGSEA.

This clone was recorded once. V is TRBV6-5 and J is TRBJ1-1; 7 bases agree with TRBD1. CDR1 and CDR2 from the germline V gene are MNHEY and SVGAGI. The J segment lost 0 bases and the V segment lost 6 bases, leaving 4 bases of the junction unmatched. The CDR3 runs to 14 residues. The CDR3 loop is CASSWDRLNTEAFF. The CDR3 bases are TGTGCCAGCAGCTGGGACAGACTGAACACTGAAGCTTTCTTT.

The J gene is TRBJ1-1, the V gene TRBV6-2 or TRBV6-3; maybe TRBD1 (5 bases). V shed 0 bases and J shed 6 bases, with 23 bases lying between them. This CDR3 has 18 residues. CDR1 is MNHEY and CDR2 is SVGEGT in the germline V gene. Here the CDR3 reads CASSYSQGLNGPWAEAFF. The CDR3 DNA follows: TGTGCCAGCAGTTACTCCCAGGGTCTTAATGGGCCCTGGGCTGAAGCTTTCTTT.

CDR3 sequence reads: CASSSGLSYNEQFF. The CDR3 DNA reads TGTGCCAGCAGTTCCGGACTATCCTACAATGAGCAGTTCTTC. The chain couples TRBV27 to TRBJ2-1; the D gene is possibly TRBD2 (6 bases). V lost 4 bases to trimming and J lost 1 base, with 8 bases between them. This CDR3 contains 14 residues. CDR1 is MNHEY and CDR2 is SMNVEV in the germline V gene (reference sequence).